The text below deals with one T cell receptor beta chain. This record comes from a study of blood T cell repertoires in COVID-19. Profiling relied on immunoSEQ multiplex PCR, and the TCRdb table lists in-frame clones only, not all of them. There are about 130,000 clones in the sample; approximately 86% occur only once, and about 17% lies in the top ten. The TCR sequence derives from a woman aged 45-60 years who had recovered from COVID-19. The material sequenced was peripheral blood.

CDR3 in amino acids: CASSSRQAYEQYF. The CDR3, as DNA: TGTGCCAGTAGTTCCAGACAGGCCTACGAGCAGTACTTC. This sequence joins TRBV19 and TRBJ2-7, with D possibly matching TRBD1 (6 bases). This CDR3 has 13 amino acids. Germline V lookup: CDR1 LNHDA, CDR2 SQIVND (reference sequence). V was shortened by 5 bases and J by 2 bases, with 10 bases between the two germline ends.